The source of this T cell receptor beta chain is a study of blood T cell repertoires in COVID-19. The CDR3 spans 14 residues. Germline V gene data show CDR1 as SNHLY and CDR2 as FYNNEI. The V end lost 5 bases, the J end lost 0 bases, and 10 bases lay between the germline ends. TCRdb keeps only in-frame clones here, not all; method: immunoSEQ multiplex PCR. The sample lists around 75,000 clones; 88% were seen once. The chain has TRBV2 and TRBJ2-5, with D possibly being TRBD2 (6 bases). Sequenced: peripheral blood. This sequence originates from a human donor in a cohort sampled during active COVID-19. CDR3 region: CASSRRRDQETQYF. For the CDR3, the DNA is TGTGCCAGCAGTCGACGGAGGGACCAAGAGACCCAGTACTTC.